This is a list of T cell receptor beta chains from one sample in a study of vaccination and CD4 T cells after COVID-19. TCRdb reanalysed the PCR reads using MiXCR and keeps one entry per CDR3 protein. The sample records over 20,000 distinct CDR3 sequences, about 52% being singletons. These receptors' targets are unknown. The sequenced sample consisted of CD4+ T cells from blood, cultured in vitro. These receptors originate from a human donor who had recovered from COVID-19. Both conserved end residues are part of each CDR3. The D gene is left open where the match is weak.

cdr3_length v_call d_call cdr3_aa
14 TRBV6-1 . CASRFPDGNQPQHF
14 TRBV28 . CASTPAGLDQPQHF
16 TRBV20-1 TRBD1 CSASSSLRGGSTEAFF
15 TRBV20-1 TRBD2 CSARVPGLAGGEQFF
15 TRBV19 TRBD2 CASSILAGVPNEQFF
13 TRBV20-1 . CSARGTVNTEAFF
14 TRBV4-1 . CASSQVGDYTEAFF
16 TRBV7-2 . CASSLAGVQGSGEQYF
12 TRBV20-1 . CSAGKGDTEAFF
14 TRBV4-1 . CASSQVAALRGYTF
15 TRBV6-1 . CASRMLVGAGSPLHF
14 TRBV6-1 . CASRYREGTSEQYF
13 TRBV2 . CASSVGGGQPQHF
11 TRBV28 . CASSASYEQYF
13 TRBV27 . CASRSQNTGELFF
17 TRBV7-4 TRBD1 CASSVGSGQTVQETQYF
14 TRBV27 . CASSLSGQGYGYTF
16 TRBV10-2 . CASSGYPTVTLGEQYF
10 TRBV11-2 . CASSLQTAFF
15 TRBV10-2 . CASSDHLAVHYEQYF
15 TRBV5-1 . CASSLEGDSNQPQHF
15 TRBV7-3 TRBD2 CASSLRTSGYNEQFF
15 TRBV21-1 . CASSKGRGINEKLFF
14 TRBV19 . CASSIENGVDTQYF
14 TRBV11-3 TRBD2 CASSSGLAGDEQFF
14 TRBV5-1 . CASSLTIAEETQYF
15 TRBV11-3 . CASSWATSGPEKLFF
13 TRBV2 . CASTDTNTGELFF
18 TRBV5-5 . CASSLRPLANANTGELFF
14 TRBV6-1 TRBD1 CASIPGQGAGGYTF
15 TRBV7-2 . CASTPRRAGNGELFF
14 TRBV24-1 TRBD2 CATSAASGRAEQYF
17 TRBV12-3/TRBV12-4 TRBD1 CASSWDRLSANTGELFF
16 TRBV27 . CASSLRSGQMGYEQYF
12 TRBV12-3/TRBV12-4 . CASSQRGNTIYF
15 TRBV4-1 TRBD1 CASSQADRGHSPLHF
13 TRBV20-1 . CSARVYGADGYTF
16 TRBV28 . CASSKSSGGYNQPQHF
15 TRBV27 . CASSEGQLLNTEAFF
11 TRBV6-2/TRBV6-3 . CASSLEGEQYF
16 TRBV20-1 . CSAGSGPRTRTDTQYF
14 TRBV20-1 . CSARDLRAKAEQFF
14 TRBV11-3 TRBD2 CASSLGLEAGELFF
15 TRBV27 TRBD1 CASSADRAYTDTQYF
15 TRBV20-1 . CSAREEGDPAYEQYF